This T cell receptor (beta chain) was documented in a study of T cell repertoires in cytomegalovirus infection. Study context: Signatures in public TCR beta sequences pointed to both CMV infection and matching HLA type.

TCRdb reanalysed the reads using MiXCR and keeps one entry per CDR3 protein. The sample shows approximately 990,000 distinct CDR3 sequences, around a third of them seen only once. Study-wide results and limits: Adding up the frequency of public TCR beta families identified people who carried CMV plus the relevant HLA.

In this sample, this clonotype turned up a few times. Its antigen remains unidentified. The CDR3 runs to 14 residues. Germline V lookup: CDR1 MNHEY, CDR2 SMNVEV (reference sequence). V was clipped by 0 bases and J by 3 bases, with 8 bases between them. The chain recombines TRBV27 with TRBJ1-1; perhaps TRBD1 as D (6 bases). This specimen was cultured CD8+ T cells from PBMCs, taken from culture after CMV antigen stimulation. This TCR came from a human donor in good health (CMV status not recorded). Some clones in this sample may be carry-over from other donors' samples. The CDR3 loop is CASSLSTGYTEAFF. As DNA, the CDR3 is TGTGCCAGCAGTTTATCGACAGGTTACACTGAAGCTTTCTTT.